The rows below give T cell receptor beta chains drawn from one sample of a study of T-cell reconstitution after alpha-beta-depleted transplantation in children. TCRdb re-called the PCR reads with MiXCR, one entry per CDR3 protein. This sample has hundreds of thousands of distinct CDR3 sequences; approximately 16% occur once, and the top ten carry about 1.1%. This sample comprised PBMCs from the stem cell graft donor, obtained from the stem cell graft. These receptors all stem from a human donor who donated a stem cell graft to a child with acute myeloid leukemia. CDR3s include the opening cysteine and the closing phenylalanine or tryptophan. D genes are given only for firm matches. Some rows mark clone size as missing; the rest say once, few, many or name a class of expanded clone.

D,V,size,J,CDR3,DNA
.,TRBV7-3,.,TRBJ2-2,CASSLATDTNTGELFF,TGTGCCAGCAGCTTGGCGACAGACACGAACACCGGGGAGCTGTTTTTT
.,TRBV9,.,TRBJ2-1,CASSVESSYNEQFF,TGTGCCAGCAGCGTAGAAAGCTCCTACAATGAGCAGTTCTTC
.,TRBV12-5,many,TRBJ1-1,CASGSGREEAFF,TGTGCTAGTGGGTCTGGGAGGGAGGAGGCTTTCTTT
TRBD1,TRBV13,many,TRBJ1-2,CASSLGQGIYGYTF,TGTGCCAGCAGCTTAGGACAGGGGATCTATGGCTACACCTTC
TRBD1,TRBV7-9,.,TRBJ2-6,CARGQIFSGANVLTF,TGTGCCAGGGGACAGATTTTCTCTGGGGCCAACGTCCTGACTTTC
.,TRBV29-1,many,TRBJ2-6,CSKLGTVASGANVLTF,TGCAGTAAACTGGGGACTGTCGCCTCTGGGGCCAACGTCCTGACTTTC
.,TRBV15,many,TRBJ1-5,CATSRGWQDPVPQHF,TGTGCCACCAGCAGAGGATGGCAGGACCCAGTTCCCCAGCATTTT
.,TRBV27,many,TRBJ1-1,CASSLAWKTEAFF,TGTGCCAGCAGTTTAGCTTGGAAGACTGAAGCTTTCTTT
.,TRBV12-3/TRBV12-4,many,TRBJ1-1,CASSPRSEAFF,TGTGCCAGCAGTCCTCGGTCTGAAGCTTTCTTT
.,TRBV10-1,.,TRBJ2-3,CASSERGYRVNTDTQYF,TGCGCCAGCAGTGAGCGGGGCTATAGGGTTAACACAGATACGCAGTATTTT
TRBD1,TRBV6-2/TRBV6-3,.,TRBJ2-4,CASSYRNSGTGLNIQYF,TGTGCCAGCAGTTATCGCAATTCTGGGACAGGGTTAAACATTCAGTACTTC
TRBD2,TRBV29-1,many,TRBJ2-7,CSVGTSVNEQYF,TGCAGCGTTGGGACTAGCGTCAACGAGCAGTACTTC
.,TRBV7-2,few,TRBJ2-7,CASSLRGSSSYEQYF,TGTGCCAGCAGCTTAAGGGGGTCAAGCTCCTACGAGCAGTACTTC
.,TRBV12-3/TRBV12-4,.,TRBJ2-3,CASSFGARGTDTQYF,TGTGCCAGCAGTTTCGGCGCCAGGGGCACAGATACGCAGTATTTT
.,TRBV20-1,few,TRBJ1-2,CTPSGGYTF,TGCACCCCAAGCGGGGGCTACACCTTC
.,TRBV5-1,.,TRBJ1-1,CASSEPRGLNTEAFF,TGCGCCAGCAGCGAACCTCGAGGGTTAAACACTGAAGCTTTCTTT
TRBD1,TRBV5-1,few,TRBJ2-3,CASSPSGGQGRMTQYF,TGCGCCAGCAGCCCATCAGGGGGACAGGGGAGAATGACGCAGTATTTT
TRBD2,TRBV20-1,.,TRBJ2-1,CCARYDLAGGSHEQFF,TGCTGCGCTAGATACGACCTAGCGGGGGGGTCCCATGAGCAGTTCTTC
.,TRBV18,.,TRBJ2-7,CASSPPAGRVYEQYF,TGTGCCAGCTCACCACCGGCAGGGAGAGTCTACGAGCAGTACTTC
TRBD1,TRBV15,.,TRBJ1-1,CATSSFPGQGLNEAFF,TGTGCCACCAGCAGTTTTCCGGGACAGGGTTTAAATGAAGCTTTCTTT
.,TRBV20-1,many,TRBJ2-5,CSAFRYQETQYF,TGCAGTGCATTTAGGTACCAAGAGACCCAGTACTTC
.,TRBV29-1,many,TRBJ1-1,CSVEEGLNTEAFF,TGCAGCGTTGAAGAGGGACTGAACACTGAAGCTTTCTTT
TRBD1,TRBV11-2,.,TRBJ2-5,CASSGQDGAQYF,TGTGCCAGCAGCGGACAGGATGGGGCCCAGTACTTC
.,TRBV5-1,few,TRBJ1-2,CASRTATGSSLASYGYTF,TGCGCCAGCCGGACAGCGACAGGATCTAGCCTAGCTAGCTATGGCTACACCTTC
.,TRBV7-7,.,TRBJ2-3,CASSPGTAVNTQYF,TGTGCCAGCAGCCCAGGGACTGCCGTAAATACGCAGTATTTT
.,TRBV27,many,TRBJ2-7,CASSPRVSYEQYF,TGTGCCAGCAGTCCCCGGGTGTCCTACGAGCAGTACTTC
.,TRBV7-9,.,TRBJ1-5,CASSLGEGGHQPQHF,TGTGCCAGCAGCTTAGGGGAGGGCGGCCATCAGCCCCAGCATTTT
.,TRBV7-8,many,TRBJ2-2,CASSYIPGELFF,TGTGCCAGCAGTTACATTCCCGGGGAGCTGTTTTTT
TRBD1,TRBV4-3,.,TRBJ1-2,CASSQDLAGGGGYTF,TGCGCCAGCAGCCAAGATCTCGCAGGGGGCGGCGGCTACACCTTC
TRBD1,TRBV20-1,few,TRBJ2-3,CSARGTGGDTQYF,TGCAGTGCTAGGGGGACAGGGGGGGATACGCAGTATTTT
.,TRBV5-1,.,TRBJ2-5,CASSISASSQETQYF,TGCGCCAGCAGCATCAGTGCTAGCAGCCAAGAGACCCAGTACTTC
.,TRBV5-6,many,TRBJ1-2,CASSLGTVDGYTF,TGTGCCAGCAGCTTGGGAACAGTCGATGGCTACACCTTC
.,TRBV7-2,many,TRBJ1-1,CASSLRGETEAFF,TGTGCCAGCAGCTTAAGAGGGGAGACTGAAGCTTTCTTT
TRBD2,TRBV20-1,many,TRBJ2-7,CSATSGTYEQYF,TGCAGTGCTACTAGCGGAACCTACGAGCAGTACTTC
.,TRBV11-2,few,TRBJ2-1,CASSFGGTIGEQFF,TGTGCCAGCAGCTTCGGGGGGACAATCGGTGAGCAGTTCTTC
.,TRBV7-8,.,TRBJ1-2,CASSLAPGGGRYGYTF,TGTGCCAGCAGCTTAGCCCCGGGGGGGGGGCGGTATGGCTACACCTTC
.,TRBV12-3/TRBV12-4,few,TRBJ1-2,CASSFGTTWRLDF,TGTGCCAGCAGTTTCGGGACCACGTGGCGGTTAGACTTC
TRBD1,TRBV5-6,.,TRBJ2-2,CASSFEGMVGTGANTGELFF,TGTGCCAGCAGCTTTGAAGGTATGGTAGGGACAGGCGCGAACACCGGGGAGCTGTTTTTT
TRBD1,TRBV29-1,many,TRBJ2-2,CSVEGQGTGELFF,TGCAGCGTTGAGGGACAGGGCACCGGGGAGCTGTTTTTT
.,TRBV7-2,few,TRBJ2-6,CASRQGLGANVLTF,TGTGCCAGCAGGCAGGGGCTAGGGGCCAACGTCCTGACTTTC
.,TRBV7-2,few,TRBJ2-5,CASSFEGGAETQYF,TGTGCCAGCAGCTTCGAGGGGGGGGCAGAGACCCAGTACTTC
.,TRBV4-3,many,TRBJ2-1,CASSQDPGLSYNEQFF,TGCGCCAGCAGCCAAGATCCGGGACTCTCCTACAATGAGCAGTTCTTC
.,TRBV10-3,many,TRBJ1-1,CAISDKQATEAFF,TGTGCCATCAGTGATAAACAGGCGACTGAAGCTTTCTTT
TRBD1,TRBV20-1,many,TRBJ1-2,CSADRTGGPPRNYGYTF,TGCAGTGCTGATAGGACAGGGGGCCCCCCTCGTAACTATGGCTACACCTTC
TRBD2,TRBV4-3,.,TRBJ2-1,CASSQDMDLAGDGDEQFF,TGCGCCAGCAGCCAAGATATGGATTTGGCGGGGGACGGGGATGAGCAGTTCTTC
.,TRBV9,few,TRBJ2-3,CASSGTGRRADTQYF,TGTGCCAGCAGCGGAACAGGGAGGAGGGCAGATACGCAGTATTTT
.,TRBV7-2,few,TRBJ2-5,CASSLNRGPETQYF,TGTGCCAGCAGCTTAAACCGGGGGCCAGAGACCCAGTACTTC
.,TRBV30,.,TRBJ2-3,CAWSTDASTDTQYF,TGTGCCTGGAGTACAGATGCTAGCACAGATACGCAGTATTTT
.,TRBV20-1,.,TRBJ2-5,CSASQGQETQYF,TGCAGTGCGTCACAGGGCCAGGAGACCCAGTACTTC
.,TRBV13,many,TRBJ2-3,CASSLEEGAADTQYF,TGTGCCAGCAGCTTAGAGGAGGGCGCAGCAGATACGCAGTATTTT
TRBD1,TRBV7-9,.,TRBJ1-4,CASSPEAAGGNEKLFF,TGTGCCAGCAGCCCCGAGGCGGCAGGGGGAAATGAAAAACTGTTTTTT
.,TRBV2,few,TRBJ2-5,CASRMGRGTETQYF,TGTGCCAGCCGCATGGGCAGGGGTACGGAGACCCAGTACTTC
.,TRBV5-5,.,TRBJ2-3,CASSLARLDADTQYF,TGTGCCAGCAGCTTGGCCCGGCTAGATGCTGATACGCAGTATTTT
TRBD2,TRBV5-1,many,TRBJ2-1,CASSLSTGGPEQFF,TGCGCCAGCAGCTTGAGTACGGGGGGACCTGAGCAGTTCTTC
.,TRBV5-5,.,TRBJ2-7,CASSSGAWPGSYEQYF,TGTGCCAGCAGCTCGGGCGCTTGGCCGGGGTCCTACGAGCAGTACTTC